The 8 T cell receptor beta chains below were found in one sample sequenced in a study of human T cells and chemical hapten exposure. Time point indicated: patch test 2, 6 weeks after DPC sensitization. Treatment specified: therapeutic diphenylcyclopropenone sensitization with weekly scalp DPC. TCRdb re-analysed the RACE reads in MiXCR, keeping a single row per CDR3 protein. The data hold hundreds of thousands of distinct CDR3 sequences, with just under 6.5% observed a single time. The material sequenced was whole blood, taken in connection with sensitization to the hapten diphenylcyclopropenone (DPC). The origin of the receptors is a woman aged 18-35 years with alopecia areata. Some clones in this sample may be carry-over from other donors' samples.

This clonotype was detected many times. The rearrangement uses TRBV28 and TRBJ2-1; TRBD2 aligns across 11 bases. Germline V gene sequence: CDR1 MDHEN, CDR2 SYDVKM. This CDR3 contains 15 residues. The V and J ends lost 7 bases and 4 bases, in that order; junction bases with no gene match: 6. DNA of the CDR3: TGTGCCAGCACACGGCTAGCGGGGGGTTACAATGAGCAGTTCTTC. Translated, it gives CASTRLAGGYNEQFF.

In this sample, this clonotype turned up a few times. V gene TRBV4-2 combines with J gene TRBJ2-1; D is tentatively TRBD1 or TRBD2 (5 bases each). The ends were cut back, 2 bases at V and 14 bases at J, with 19 bases in the middle. Germline CDR1 LGHNA, CDR2 YNFKEQ. This CDR3 region has 14 residues. The CDR3, as DNA: TGTGCCAGCAGCCAACCCGATCGTGCAGTGGGGGAGTTCTTC. Translated, it gives CASSQPDRAVGEFF.

Ten or more counts support this clonotype. The chain uses TRBV7-2 and TRBJ1-1, with D uncertain. This CDR3 has 14 residues. Germline CDR1 and CDR2: SGHTA and FQGNSA. V lost 5 bases and J 2 bases, leaving 12 bases between the germline ends. Here the CDR3 DNA reads TGTGCCAGCAGCCCTCAACAATCAAACACTGAAGCTTTCTTT. This codes for CASSPQQSNTEAFF.

As regards this clonotype: This clone may be a read error of a much larger clone one base away. A read error is likely, as this CDR3 ends without the conserved phenylalanine or tryptophan. The rearrangement links TRBV20-1 to TRBJ2-1; 11 positions match TRBD2. J gave up 7 bases and V 3 bases, and 8 bases lay outside the gene matches. Germline V gene sequence: CDR1 DFQATT, CDR2 SNEGSKA (reference sequence). This CDR3 is built from 15 residues. The chain's CDR3 is CSASSTSGGLNEQFL. For the CDR3, the DNA is TGCAGTGCTAGTTCAACTAGCGGGGGTTTAAATGAGCAGTTCCTC.

The rearrangement links TRBV6-1 to TRBJ1-6, with D perhaps TRBD1 (6 bases). This CDR3 region has 18 residues. Germline CDR1 MNHNS, CDR2 SASEGT. Trimming cost V 5 bases and J 0 bases, with 17 bases left between them. The CDR3 spells CASSPDRFQRSYNSPLHF. CDR3 nucleotides: TGTGCCAGCAGTCCGGACAGATTCCAACGCTCCTATAATTCACCCCTCCACTTT.

This clonotype appeared once. V usage is TRBV4-2 and J usage is TRBJ2-4; 12 bases fit TRBD2. Trimming took 0 bases from V and 6 from J; bases not matched to a gene: 12. Germline CDR1 LGHNA, CDR2 YNFKEQ. CDR3 length: 19 amino acids. The CDR3 is CASSQDPRASGGARNIQYF. CDR3 DNA sequence: TGTGCCAGCAGCCAAGATCCCAGGGCTAGCGGGGGGGCGAGAAACATTCAGTACTTC.

The chain has TRBV4-2 and TRBJ2-7; D gene unclear. Germline values: CDR1 LGHNA, CDR2 YNFKEQ. V lost 0 bases to trimming and J lost 7 bases, with 13 bases between them. The length of the CDR3 is 14 residues. CDR3 in DNA: TGTGCCAGCAGCCAAGATCGCCAGGTCAGAGAGCAGTACTTC. As protein: CASSQDRQVREQYF.

In this sample, this clonotype turned up many times. The chain carries TRBV7-9 and TRBJ2-3; 13 bases align to TRBD2. In germline, CDR1 is SEHNR, CDR2 FQNEAQ (reference sequence). Unmatched junction bases numbered 7, after V lost 5 bases and J lost 2 bases. CDR3 length: 17 amino acids. This CDR3 reads CASSQPGLAGITDTQYF. The CDR3 nucleotides are TGTGCCAGCAGCCAGCCGGGACTAGCGGGGATCACAGATACGCAGTATTTT.